The entry below gives a single T cell receptor (beta chain) sequence along with its context. This entry belongs to a study of blood T cell repertoires in COVID-19. The overall study: Samples of COVID-19 (acute and convalescent) were obtained from the United States, Italy and Spain.

Sequenced by immunoSEQ multiplex PCR; TCRdb stores in-frame clones only, minus some. The sample gives around 470,000 clones, approximately 89% of which show up once; 0.8% to 0.9% is in the top ten. The germline V gene has CDR1 SEHNR and CDR2 FQNEAQ (reference sequence). V lost 11 bases, J lost 5 bases, and 19 bases lay in between. This CDR3 contains 14 residues. The chain combines TRBV7-9 with TRBJ2-1; a weak D match, TRBD1 (7 bases). The sequence came from a man between 18 and 29 years old with COVID-19, enrolled during active disease. Material for sequencing was peripheral blood. The CDR3 region is CACKEGARNNEQFF. CDR3 nucleotide sequence: TGTGCCTGCAAGGAGGGGGCACGAAACAATGAGCAGTTCTTC.